The 27 T cell receptor beta chains given below trace back to one sample, sequenced in a study of graft-versus-host responses after intestinal transplantation. The antigens for these receptors are not known. Data came from immunoSEQ multiplex PCR; TCRdb stores just in-frame clones and leaves some out. The repertoire holds about 150,000 clones, 80% to 95% seen once, with 0.19% in the top ten. The specimen was unstimulated CD4+ T cells sorted from spleen or lymph node cells, collected before intestinal transplant. These receptors originate from a human donor who received an intestinal transplant.

The chain carries TRBV7-2 and TRBJ2-1; TRBD1 matches 9 bases. V trimming: 4 bases; J trimming: 4 bases; junction bases outside the gene matches: 8. Germline lookup yields CDR1 SGHTA and CDR2 FQGNSA. CDR3 length: 16 residues. The CDR3: CASSSGQGPGYNEQFF. The DNA of the CDR3 is TGTGCCAGCAGCTCCGGACAGGGGCCGGGGTACAATGAGCAGTTCTTC.

The chain joins TRBV5-1 to TRBJ1-4; D unclear. This CDR3 region has 14 residues. Germline V gives CDR1 SGHRS, CDR2 YFSETQ. The germline V and J ends were trimmed by 0 bases and 3 bases, with 6 bases remaining between them. DNA of the CDR3: TGCGCCAGCAGCTTGGCCTCGTCTAATGAAAAACTGTTTTTT. Amino acids: CASSLASSNEKLFF.

The chain couples TRBV13 to TRBJ2-7, with 8 bases that match TRBD2. CDR1 PRHDT and CDR2 FYEKMQ come from the germline V gene (reference sequence). The CDR3 loop spans 15 amino acids. J gave up 4 bases and V 1 base, and 6 bases lay outside the gene matches. CDR3 DNA sequence: TGTGCCAGCAGCTTAGCCCCCACTAGCGGTTACGAGCAGTACTTC. It encodes CASSLAPTSGYEQYF.

The rearrangement joins TRBV20-1 to TRBJ2-7; the D is unclear. This CDR3 region has 10 residues. Trimming shortened V by 0 bases and J by 5 bases, and 2 bases separated the two germline ends. Germline CDR1 reads DFQATT; CDR2 reads SNEGSKA (reference sequence). The CDR3 coding sequence is TGCAGTGCTAGAGACAACGAGCAGTACTTC. Amino acids: CSARDNEQYF.

V gene TRBV5-1 combines with J gene TRBJ2-2; D is undetermined. Trimming took 0 bases from V and 0 from J, leaving 6 bases between them. Germline assignment: CDR1 SGHRS and CDR2 YFSETQ. There are 15 residues in the CDR3. The CDR3 protein is CASSLGTSNTGELFF. CDR3 DNA sequence: TGCGCCAGCAGCTTGGGAACTTCGAACACCGGGGAGCTGTTTTTT.

This clone was observed a single time. The chain combines TRBV6-5 with TRBJ1-5, with a possible D match to TRBD1 (6 bases). This CDR3 region has 15 residues. The V gene's germline CDR1 is MNHEY and CDR2 SVGAGI. Deletions cut 6 bases from V and 4 bases from J, with 16 bases between. The CDR3 DNA sequence: TGTGCCAGCAGACCAGGGGCGTTTTGGAATCAGCCCCAGCATTTT. It codes for CASRPGAFWNQPQHF.

The gene calls are TRBV19 and TRBJ2-3; D not certain. Germline V gives CDR1 LNHDA, CDR2 SQIVND (reference sequence). The CDR3 has 12 residues. The germline V and J ends were trimmed by 3 bases and 7 bases, with 8 bases remaining between them. The CDR3 reads CASSMVRHTQYF. CDR3 nucleotides: TGTGCCAGTAGTATGGTTAGGCATACGCAGTATTTT. The complete variable domain, with remaining parts taken from reference TRBV19 and TRBJ2-3, reads DGGITQSPKYLFRKEGQNVTLSCEQNLNHDAMYWYRQDPGQGLRLIYYSQIVNDFQKGDIAEGYSVSREKKESFPLTVTSAQKNPTAFYLCASSMVRHTQYFGPGTRLTVL.

This chain joins TRBV27 and TRBJ2-2; no clear D gene. Germline CDR1 MNHEY, CDR2 SMNVEV (reference sequence). CDR3 length: 13 amino acids. With 6 bases removed from V and 4 bases from J, the gap between germline ends came to 9 bases. The chain's CDR3 is CASRGSPTGELFF. The CDR3 bases are TGTGCCAGCAGGGGCTCACCCACCGGGGAGCTGTTTTTT.

The genes are TRBV27 and TRBJ1-2, with D tentatively TRBD1 (6 bases). The V end lost 6 bases, the J end lost 6 bases, and 14 bases lay between the germline ends. CDR3 size: 13 residues. Germline V lookup: CDR1 MNHEY, CDR2 SMNVEV (reference sequence). The CDR3 coding sequence is TGTGCCAGCAGCTTTGACAGGTGGGATGGCTACACCTTC. Amino acid sequence: CASSFDRWDGYTF.

The chain carries TRBV19 and TRBJ2-2; the D is unclear. CDR3 length equals 12 residues. V gave up 6 bases and J gave up 5 bases, with 7 bases separating them. Germline loops: CDR1 LNHDA, CDR2 SQIVND (reference sequence). The CDR3 loop reads CASRVGTGELFF. The CDR3 nucleotides are TGTGCCAGTAGGGTCGGAACCGGGGAGCTGTTTTTT.

V usage is TRBV28 and J usage is TRBJ2-7; 13 nucleotides match TRBD2. Germline V gene sequence: CDR1 MDHEN, CDR2 SYDVKM. After removal of 2 bases from V and 5 bases from J, the junction contained 9 bases not matched to a gene. This CDR3 is built from 17 residues. CDR3 coding DNA: TGTGCCAGCAGTTTAGGGGGACTAGCGGGGAGGTTCAACGAGCAGTACTTC. This sequence encodes CASSLGGLAGRFNEQYF.

This chain uses TRBV15 with TRBJ2-1; 13 bases align to TRBD2. CDR3 size: 20 residues. CDR1 and CDR2 (germline): LNHNV, YYDKDF (reference sequence). V shed 4 bases and J 7 bases; nucleotides not matched to a gene: 19. CDR3 in amino acids: CATSIPRPGLLAGGTNEQFF. The CDR3 DNA follows: TGTGCCACCAGCATCCCCCGTCCCGGACTACTAGCGGGAGGGACGAATGAGCAGTTCTTC.

The rearrangement joins TRBV7-8 to TRBJ1-1, with D maybe TRBD1 (5 bases). V gave up 0 bases and J gave up 5 bases, with 10 bases separating them. This CDR3 has 14 amino acids. Germline V CDR1 and CDR2: SGHVS, FQNEAQ. DNA of the CDR3: TGTGCCAGCAGCTTAGCTGCAGGGAGAACTGAAGCTTTCTTT. Protein: CASSLAAGRTEAFF.

This clone appeared a single time. This chain joins TRBV19 and TRBJ2-5; possibly TRBD1 for D (6 bases). Per the germline V gene, CDR1 is LNHDA and CDR2 is SQIVND (reference sequence). The CDR3 sequence is 14 residues long. V was clipped by 7 bases and J by 2 bases, with 14 bases between them. This CDR3 reads CASTEGTIQETQYF. DNA for the CDR3: TGTGCCAGTACCGAAGGGACAATACAAGAGACCCAGTACTTC.

The rearrangement uses TRBV28 and TRBJ2-5; perhaps TRBD2 as D (6 bases). The V gene lost 3 bases and the J gene lost 5 bases, with 13 bases spanning the gap. There are 14 residues in the CDR3. Germline V gene lookup returns CDR1 MDHEN and CDR2 SYDVKM. The CDR3 DNA sequence: TGTGCCAGCAGTTTTTCCGGGGGAATCGAGACCCAGTACTTC. It encodes CASSFSGGIETQYF.

The gene calls are TRBV15 and TRBJ1-2, with D perhaps TRBD1 (5 bases). Germline CDR1 LNHNV, CDR2 YYDKDF (reference sequence). The CDR3 is 15 amino acids. V shed 0 bases and J shed 3 bases, with 11 bases lying between them. The CDR3, as DNA: TGTGCCACCAGCAGAGATTTAGGGGAACACTATGGCTACACCTTC. Protein sequence: CATSRDLGEHYGYTF.

The chain uses TRBV28 and TRBJ1-5; the D is unclear. The ends were cut back, 2 bases at V and 10 bases at J, with 6 bases in the middle. Germline CDR1 reads MDHEN; CDR2 reads SYDVKM. This CDR3 is 11 amino acids long. The CDR3 DNA reads as TGTGCCAGCAGTTTAACCCCCCCCCAGCATTTT. Its translation is CASSLTPPQHF.

This sequence joins TRBV27 and TRBJ2-1; tentatively, D is TRBD2 (5 bases). Between the trimmed V and J ends, which lost 3 bases and 5 bases, there was a span of 8 bases. This CDR3 comprises 13 residues. CDR1 MNHEY and CDR2 SMNVEV come from the germline V gene (reference sequence). Here the CDR3 reads CASSFPADNEQFF. The CDR3 region has the DNA TGTGCCAGCAGTTTCCCAGCGGACAATGAGCAGTTCTTC.

The chain links TRBV5-4 to TRBJ2-1, with 7 bases lining up with TRBD1. Germline assignment: CDR1 SGHNT and CDR2 YYREEE (reference sequence). Trimming at V came to 1 base and at J to 10 bases, leaving 14 bases not matched to a gene. This CDR3 has 16 amino acids. DNA for the CDR3: TGTGCCAGCAGCTTGCCGGACAGGCGTACGGGCCCGGAGCAGTTCTTC. Its protein product is CASSLPDRRTGPEQFF.

This chain joins TRBV28 and TRBJ1-2; tentatively, D is TRBD1 (5 bases). Germline V lookup: CDR1 MDHEN, CDR2 SYDVKM. Trimming left V 3 bases short and J 2 bases short, with 7 bases between. The CDR3 length is 13 residues. The CDR3 region is CASSFAGNYGYTF. The CDR3 bases are TGTGCCAGCAGTTTCGCAGGGAACTATGGCTACACCTTC.

The chain uses TRBV5-4 and TRBJ2-2; 11 bases are shared with TRBD2. V gave up 0 bases and J gave up 7 bases; unmatched junction bases: 5. The CDR3 consists of 16 residues. CDR1 and CDR2 from the germline V gene are SGHNT and YYREEE (reference sequence). The CDR3 region has the DNA TGTGCCAGCAGCTTGGAATTTAGCGGGAGGGTCGGGGAGCTGTTTTTT. Its translation: CASSLEFSGRVGELFF.

V gene TRBV9 combines with J gene TRBJ2-1, with D perhaps TRBD1 or TRBD2 (5 bases each). CDR1 is SGDLS and CDR2 is YYNGEE in the germline V gene. CDR3 length: 14 residues. The V end lost 0 bases, the J end lost 2 bases, and 6 bases lay between the germline ends. CDR3 nucleotide sequence: TGTGCCAGCAGCGTAGAGGGACCCTACAATGAGCAGTTCTTC. Encoded protein: CASSVEGPYNEQFF.

This chain connects TRBV7-2 to TRBJ2-7; 10 bases agree with TRBD2. V lost 2 bases to trimming and J lost 0 bases; unmatched junction nucleotides: 4. This CDR3 spans 16 amino acids. CDR1 is SGHTA and CDR2 is FQGNSA in the germline V gene. The DNA of the CDR3 is TGTGCCAGCAGCTTACTAGCGGGAGCCTTCTCCTACGAGCAGTACTTC. Translating it yields CASSLLAGAFSYEQYF.

This clone was picked up a small number of times. The gene calls are TRBV15 and TRBJ1-5; D gene uncertain. This CDR3 has 15 amino acids. With 0 bases removed from V and 0 bases from J, the gap between germline ends came to 6 bases. Germline loops: CDR1 LNHNV, CDR2 YYDKDF (reference sequence). The CDR3 loop is CATSREEDSNQPQHF. Written as DNA, the CDR3 is TGTGCCACCAGCAGAGAGGAGGATAGCAATCAGCCCCAGCATTTT.

The CDR3 protein is CASRELMNTEAFF. CDR3 DNA sequence: TGCGCCAGCAGAGAACTTATGAACACTGAAGCTTTCTTT. V is TRBV5-1 and J is TRBJ1-1; the D is unclear. The CDR3 has 13 amino acids. CDR1 is SGHRS and CDR2 is YFSETQ in the germline V gene. Trimming cost V 5 bases and J 0 bases, with 8 bases left between them. Combining the CDR3 with reference TRBV5-1 and TRBJ1-1 gives the whole variable domain KAGVTQTPRYLIKTRGQQVTLSCSPISGHRSVSWYQQTPGQGLQFLFEYFSETQRNKGNFPGRFSGRQFSNSRSEMNVSTLELGDSALYLCASRELMNTEAFFGQGTRLTVV.

The chain uses TRBV15 and TRBJ1-5; a weak D match, TRBD1 (5 bases). CDR3 length: 13 residues. V was trimmed by 3 bases and J by 5 bases, leaving 8 bases between them. Germline CDR1 is LNHNV and CDR2 is YYDKDF (reference sequence). The CDR3 nucleotides are TGTGCCACCAGCAGGGACACAGATCAGCCCCAGCATTTT. It specifies CATSRDTDQPQHF.

This clone was recorded only once. The chain joins TRBV4-2 to TRBJ2-2; D is unresolved. CDR3 length equals 14 residues. Germline lookup yields CDR1 LGHNA and CDR2 YNFKEQ. Trimming shortened V by 1 base and J by 5 bases, and 8 bases separated the two germline ends. The CDR3 nucleotides read TGTGCCAGCAGCCAAGCCCCGTTGACCGGGGAGCTGTTTTTT. Its protein product is CASSQAPLTGELFF.